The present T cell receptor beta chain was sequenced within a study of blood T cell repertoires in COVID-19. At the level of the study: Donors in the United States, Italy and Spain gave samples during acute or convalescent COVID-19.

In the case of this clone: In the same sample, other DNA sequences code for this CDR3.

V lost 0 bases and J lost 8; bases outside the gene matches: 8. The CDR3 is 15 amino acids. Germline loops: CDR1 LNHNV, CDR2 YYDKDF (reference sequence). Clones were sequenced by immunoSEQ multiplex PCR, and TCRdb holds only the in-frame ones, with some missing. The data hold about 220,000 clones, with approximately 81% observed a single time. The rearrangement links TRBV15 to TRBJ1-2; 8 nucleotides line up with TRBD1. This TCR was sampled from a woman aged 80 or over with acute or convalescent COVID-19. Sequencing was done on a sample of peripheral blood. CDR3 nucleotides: TGTGCCACCAGCAGAGACGGGGCAGGGGGCAGGGGCTACACCTTC. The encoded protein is CATSRDGAGGRGYTF.